This T cell receptor (beta chain) comes out of a study of shared clonotypes between healthy human individuals. Across the study: CD4 naive cells filled three plates per donor, CD4 memory three, CD8 naive two and CD8 memory one.

Each of the donors was a healthy adult who was HIV-negative and had not had a recent acute infection or vaccination. The CDR3 totals 13 residues. V lost 4 bases and J lost 0, with 6 bases in between. Germline CDR1 and CDR2: MNHNS and SASEGT. It was at deep level that the assay was run. In the original workflow: Owing to the provision of junction-only sequences devoid of quality scores by immunoSEQ, filtering differed. TCRdb's copy holds only in-frame clones and misses some; the assay was immunoSEQ multiplex PCR. V, J and clone size were drawn from that table, and D and trimming were deduced from the DNA. Counted here are 2 million to 2.5 million clones, around 95% occurring once; the ten biggest clones make up around 0.13%.

The clonotype was recovered from a man younger than 30 in good health. Source material: naive CD4+ T cells sorted from blood. Regarding subset: CD45RA+ positively selected. This chain uses TRBV6-1 with TRBJ1-2; D is unresolved. The CDR3 loop is CASSGVANYGYTF. The CDR3 DNA is TGTGCCAGCAGTGGGGTAGCTAACTATGGCTACACCTTC.